A selection of T cell receptor beta chains follows, all from one sample in a study of control samples from healthy donors and cancer patients. Only in-frame clones appear in the TCRdb table, and some are missing; sequencing was by immunoSEQ multiplex PCR. The sample gives tens of thousands of clones, about 90% of which show up once; under 2.5% is in the top ten. Sequencing used PBMCs. All receptors derive from a woman aged 60-75 years with head and neck cancer. Each CDR3 is given with its conserved first and last residue. D genes are given only for firm matches. Not every row has a clone size; where given, it reads once, few, many or a size class.

j_call: TRBJ2-1; d_call: TRBD2; clone_size: NA; v_call: TRBV5-1; cdr3_aa: CASSLNVLAGENEQFF; cdr3_nt: TGCGCCAGCAGCTTAAACGTACTAGCGGGGGAGAATGAGCAGTTCTTC
j_call: TRBJ1-1; d_call: NA; clone_size: NA; v_call: TRBV6-4; cdr3_aa: CASSDTDSNTEAFF; cdr3_nt: TGTGCCAGCAGTGACACGGACAGCAACACTGAAGCTTTCTTT
j_call: TRBJ2-3; d_call: TRBD1; clone_size: NA; v_call: TRBV7-3; cdr3_aa: CASSSGSGTGGVNTQYF; cdr3_nt: TGTGCCAGCAGCTCCGGGTCCGGGACAGGGGGCGTAAATACGCAGTATTTT
j_call: TRBJ1-5; d_call: NA; clone_size: NA; v_call: TRBV4-1; cdr3_aa: CASSHLRNQPQHF; cdr3_nt: TGCGCCAGCAGCCACCTCAGAAATCAGCCCCAGCATTTT
j_call: TRBJ2-5; d_call: TRBD1; clone_size: NA; v_call: TRBV27; cdr3_aa: CASSSYSGTGEETQYF; cdr3_nt: TGTGCCAGCAGTTCATATAGCGGGACAGGGGAAGAGACCCAGTACTTC
j_call: TRBJ2-2; d_call: TRBD2; clone_size: few; v_call: TRBV19; cdr3_aa: CASIRTSGRAGGELFF; cdr3_nt: TGTGCCAGTATCCGAACTAGCGGGAGGGCCGGCGGGGAGCTGTTTTTT
j_call: TRBJ2-1; d_call: TRBD2; clone_size: NA; v_call: TRBV4-3; cdr3_aa: CASSQTIPSGYNEQFF; cdr3_nt: TGCGCCAGCAGCCAAACGATTCCTAGCGGTTACAATGAGCAGTTCTTC
j_call: TRBJ1-2; d_call: TRBD1; clone_size: NA; v_call: TRBV5-4; cdr3_aa: CASSARTGGGYTF; cdr3_nt: TGTGCCAGCAGCGCCAGGACAGGAGGGGGCTACACCTTC
j_call: TRBJ1-5; d_call: TRBD1; clone_size: NA; v_call: TRBV19; cdr3_aa: CASWTGDQPQHF; cdr3_nt: TGTGCCAGCTGGACAGGGGACCAGCCCCAGCATTTT
j_call: TRBJ1-5; d_call: NA; clone_size: NA; v_call: TRBV7-2; cdr3_aa: CASSLRVNNQPQHF; cdr3_nt: TGTGCCAGCAGCTTACGGGTCAACAATCAGCCCCAGCATTTT
j_call: TRBJ2-5; d_call: NA; clone_size: NA; v_call: TRBV12-3/TRBV12-4; cdr3_aa: CASSTKETQYF; cdr3_nt: TGTGCCAGCAGTACCAAAGAGACCCAGTACTTC
j_call: TRBJ2-5; d_call: NA; clone_size: NA; v_call: TRBV7-8; cdr3_aa: CASSLTLGQETQYF; cdr3_nt: TGTGCCAGCAGCTTAACCCTAGGACAAGAGACCCAGTACTTC
j_call: TRBJ2-1; d_call: TRBD2; clone_size: NA; v_call: TRBV3-1/TRBV3-2; cdr3_aa: CASSQRAGGPLNEQFF; cdr3_nt: TGTGCCAGCAGCCAACGAGCGGGAGGGCCGTTGAATGAGCAGTTCTTC
j_call: TRBJ2-5; d_call: NA; clone_size: NA; v_call: TRBV19; cdr3_aa: CASREEPQQETQYF; cdr3_nt: TGTGCCAGTAGAGAGGAGCCACAACAAGAGACCCAGTACTTC
j_call: TRBJ2-3; d_call: NA; clone_size: NA; v_call: TRBV6-5; cdr3_aa: CASSYIGTQYF; cdr3_nt: TGTGCCAGCAGTTATATCGGTACGCAGTATTTT
j_call: TRBJ2-5; d_call: TRBD2; clone_size: NA; v_call: TRBV24-1; cdr3_aa: CATSDSGTSGSVETQYF; cdr3_nt: TGTGCCACCAGTGATTCCGGGACTAGCGGGAGTGTGGAGACCCAGTACTTC
j_call: TRBJ1-1; d_call: NA; clone_size: once; v_call: TRBV10-2; cdr3_aa: CASSPDNTEAFF; cdr3_nt: TGCGCCAGCAGCCCCGACAACACTGAAGCTTTCTTT
j_call: TRBJ2-2; d_call: NA; clone_size: NA; v_call: TRBV5-4; cdr3_aa: CASSLQGIPGELFF; cdr3_nt: TGTGCCAGCAGCTTGCAGGGGATCCCCGGGGAGCTGTTTTTT
j_call: TRBJ2-1; d_call: NA; clone_size: few; v_call: TRBV19; cdr3_aa: CASAWTGGYNEQFF; cdr3_nt: TGTGCCAGTGCTTGGACCGGGGGCTACAATGAGCAGTTCTTC
j_call: TRBJ1-3; d_call: NA; clone_size: NA; v_call: TRBV4-1; cdr3_aa: CASSQDEGRISGNTIYF; cdr3_nt: TGCGCCAGCAGCCAAGATGAGGGACGAATCTCTGGAAACACCATATATTTT
j_call: TRBJ1-2; d_call: NA; clone_size: NA; v_call: TRBV3-1/TRBV3-2; cdr3_aa: CASSQVQAIDGYTF; cdr3_nt: TGTGCCAGCAGCCAAGTACAGGCCATCGATGGCTACACCTTC
j_call: TRBJ1-6; d_call: NA; clone_size: NA; v_call: TRBV30; cdr3_aa: CAWRRTTGALHF; cdr3_nt: TGTGCCTGGAGGAGGACAACCGGGGCCCTCCACTTT